The clone carrying this TCR beta chain was detected a few times. What it recognizes is unknown. After removal of 3 bases from V and 4 bases from J, the junction contained 9 bases not matched to a gene. Germline values: CDR1 SEHNR, CDR2 FQNEAQ (reference sequence). The CDR3 loop spans 18 amino acids. This sample stems from a study of human T cells and chemical hapten exposure. Background on the study: TCR yields differed between samples (mainly from small differences in pooled library volume).

What the library attached to individual cDNA molecules were unique molecular identifiers. Original analysis: Between about 23,224 and 700,000 TCRs appeared in each sample, and the median stood at 95,638. MiXCR, run by TCRdb on the reads, gives a single entry per CDR3 protein. The V and J calls and clone size come from TCRdb's table, not from the authors' own analysis. The sample has around 120,000 distinct CDR3 sequences; 8.5% to 9% are singletons. Total RNA came from unfractionated whole blood. Findings of the study overall: No change in TCRs above 1 in 1000 frequency was produced by DPC sensitization.

This chain joins TRBV7-9 and TRBJ2-6, with 10 nucleotides matching TRBD1. The source is a human donor in good health. Some clones in this sample may be carry-over from other donors' samples. The sequencing input was whole blood. CDR3: CASSFHTGTGVGANVLTF. Here the CDR3 DNA reads TGTGCCAGCAGCTTTCACACCGGGACAGGGGTCGGGGCCAACGTCCTGACTTTC. Drawing the rest from reference TRBV7-9 and TRBJ2-6, the complete variable domain is DTGVSQNPRHKITKRGQNVTFRCDPISEHNRLYWYRQTLGQGPEFLTYFQNEAQLEKSRLLSDRFSAERPKGSFSTLEIQRTEQGDSAMYLCASSFHTGTGVGANVLTFGAGSRLTVL.